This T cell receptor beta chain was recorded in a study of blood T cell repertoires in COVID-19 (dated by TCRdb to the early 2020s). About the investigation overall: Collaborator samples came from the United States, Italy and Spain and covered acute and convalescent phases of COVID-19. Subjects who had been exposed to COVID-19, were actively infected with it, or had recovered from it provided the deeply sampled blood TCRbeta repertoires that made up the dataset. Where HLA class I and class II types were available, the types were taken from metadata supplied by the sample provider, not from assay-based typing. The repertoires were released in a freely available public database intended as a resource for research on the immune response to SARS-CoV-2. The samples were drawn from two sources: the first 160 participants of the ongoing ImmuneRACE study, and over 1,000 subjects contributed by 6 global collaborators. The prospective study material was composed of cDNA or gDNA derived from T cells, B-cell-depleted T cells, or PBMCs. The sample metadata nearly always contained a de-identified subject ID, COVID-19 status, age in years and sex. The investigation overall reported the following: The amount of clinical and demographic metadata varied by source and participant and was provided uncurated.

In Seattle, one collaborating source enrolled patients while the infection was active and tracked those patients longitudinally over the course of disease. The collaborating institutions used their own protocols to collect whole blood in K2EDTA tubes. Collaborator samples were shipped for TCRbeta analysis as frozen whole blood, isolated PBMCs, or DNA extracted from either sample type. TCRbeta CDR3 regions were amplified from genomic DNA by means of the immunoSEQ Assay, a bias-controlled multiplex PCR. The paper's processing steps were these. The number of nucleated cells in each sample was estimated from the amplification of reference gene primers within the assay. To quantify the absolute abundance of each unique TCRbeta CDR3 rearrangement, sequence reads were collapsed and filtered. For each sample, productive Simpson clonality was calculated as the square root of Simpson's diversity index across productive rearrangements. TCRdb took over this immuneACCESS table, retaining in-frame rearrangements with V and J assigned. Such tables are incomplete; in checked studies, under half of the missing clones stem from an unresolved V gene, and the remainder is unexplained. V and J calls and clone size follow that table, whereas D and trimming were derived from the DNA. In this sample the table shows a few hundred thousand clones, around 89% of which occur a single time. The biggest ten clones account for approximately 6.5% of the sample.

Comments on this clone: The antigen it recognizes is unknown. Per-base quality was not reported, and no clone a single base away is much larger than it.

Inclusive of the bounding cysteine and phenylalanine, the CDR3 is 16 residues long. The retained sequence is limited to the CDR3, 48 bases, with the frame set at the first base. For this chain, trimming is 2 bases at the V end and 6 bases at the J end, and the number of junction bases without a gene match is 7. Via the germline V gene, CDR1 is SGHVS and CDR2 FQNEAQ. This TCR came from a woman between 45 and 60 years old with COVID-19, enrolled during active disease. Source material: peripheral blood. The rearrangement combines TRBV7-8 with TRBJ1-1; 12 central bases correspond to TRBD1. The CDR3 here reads CASSLPKGQGAPEAFF. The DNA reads TGTGCCAGCAGCTTACCTAAGGGACAGGGGGCACCTGAAGCTTTCTTT.